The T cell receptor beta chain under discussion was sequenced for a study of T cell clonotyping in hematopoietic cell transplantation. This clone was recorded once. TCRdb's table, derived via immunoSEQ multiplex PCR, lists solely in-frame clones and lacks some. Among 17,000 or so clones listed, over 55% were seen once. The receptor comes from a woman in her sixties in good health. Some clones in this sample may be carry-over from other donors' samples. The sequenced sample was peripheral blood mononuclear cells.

The CDR3 loop reads CASSPPPGQDTGELFF. Written as DNA, the CDR3 is TGTGCCAGCAGTCCGCCTCCCGGACAGGACACCGGGGAGCTGTTTTTT. The V gene is TRBV28, the J gene TRBJ2-2; 7 nucleotides agree with TRBD1. The CDR3 totals 16 residues. With 5 bases clipped from V and 3 bases from J, the junction kept 9 bases outside the gene matches. Germline V CDR1 and CDR2: MDHEN, SYDVKM. Filled out from reference TRBV28 and TRBJ2-2, the complete variable domain reads DVKVTQSSRYLVKRTGEKVFLECVQDMDHENMFWYRQDPGLGLRLIYFSYDVKMKEKGDIPEGYSVSREKKERFSLILESASTNQTSMYLCASSPPPGQDTGELFFGEGSRLTVL.